This record looks at one T cell receptor beta chain sequence and its context. The data were obtained in a study of cytomegalovirus exposure and HLA in healthy donors. 60 Vbeta and 13 Jbeta primers were used in PCR. Original methodology: Later reanalysis found around 74 million unique TCR beta chains, approximately 11 million of them shared. Here immunoSEQ multiplex PCR was the method, and the copy in TCRdb shows in-frame clones only, minus some. From that table come the V and J calls and clone size; the DNA was used to work out D and trimming. The profile covers around 190,000 clones, with 60% to 80% appearing a single time and 2.9% taken by the ten largest. The receptor's source is a woman in her twenties or thirties in good health and CMV-seronegative. Material: PBMCs.

The CDR3 DNA follows: TGTGCCAGCAGCGTGACAGGGGGCCCAAGCTCTGGGGCCAACGTCCTGACTTTC. This translates into CASSVTGGPSSGANVLTF. The genes are TRBV4-2 and TRBJ2-6; TRBD1 agrees at 10 bases. The CDR3 totals 18 residues. The germline gives CDR1 LGHNA, CDR2 YNFKEQ. V was clipped by 5 bases and J by 0 bases; unmatched bases: 7.